This TCR beta chain was sequenced during a study of T cells in Graves' hyperthyroidism and ophthalmopathy. CDR1 is MNHEY and CDR2 is SMNVEV in the germline V gene (reference sequence). This CDR3 spans 16 amino acids. Deletions cut 6 bases from V and 8 bases from J, with 20 bases between. The source material, RNA transcripts, was used to amplify TCR beta CDR3 regions. An initial round of RT-PCR targeting the TCR CDR3 relied on the HTBI primer set. A single record per CDR3 protein comes from TCRdb applying MiXCR to the multiplex PCR reads. The repertoire holds under 650,000 distinct CDR3 sequences, with around 16% as singletons. No progression to ophthalmopathy during 18 months of follow-up defined stable disease. Diagnostic assessment was based on clinical symptoms, serum thyroxine and TRAb, thyroid ultrasound and orbital computed tomography.

This clonotype was obtained from a woman in her twenties or thirties with Graves' hyperthyroidism. Sequenced sample: blood. V gene TRBV27 combines with J gene TRBJ1-6; a weak D match, TRBD1 (5 bases). CDR3 loop: CASSLTGGMGYSPLHF. The CDR3 DNA sequence: TGTGCCAGCAGCCTCACGGGGGGAATGGGATATTCACCCCTCCACTTT.